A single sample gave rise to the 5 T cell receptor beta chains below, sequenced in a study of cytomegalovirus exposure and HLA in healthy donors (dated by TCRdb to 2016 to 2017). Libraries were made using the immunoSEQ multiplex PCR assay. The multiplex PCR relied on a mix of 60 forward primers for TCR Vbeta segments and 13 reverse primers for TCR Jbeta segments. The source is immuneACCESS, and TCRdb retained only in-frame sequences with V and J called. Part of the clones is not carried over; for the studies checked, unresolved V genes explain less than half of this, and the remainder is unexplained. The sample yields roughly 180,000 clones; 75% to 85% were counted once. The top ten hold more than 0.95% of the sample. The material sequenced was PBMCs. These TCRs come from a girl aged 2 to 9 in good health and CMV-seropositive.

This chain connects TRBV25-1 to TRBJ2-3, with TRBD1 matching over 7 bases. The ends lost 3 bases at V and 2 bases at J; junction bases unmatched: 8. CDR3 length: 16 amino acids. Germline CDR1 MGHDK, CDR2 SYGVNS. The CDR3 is CASSELRQGNTDTQYF. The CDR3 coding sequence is TGTGCCAGCAGTGAGCTACGACAGGGTAACACAGATACGCAGTATTTT.

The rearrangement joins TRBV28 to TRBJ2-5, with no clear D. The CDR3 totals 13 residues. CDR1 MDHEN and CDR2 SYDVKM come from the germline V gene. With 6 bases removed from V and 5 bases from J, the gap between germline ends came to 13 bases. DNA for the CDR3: TGTGCCAGCAGCCCATCACCTAGGGAGACCCAGTACTTC. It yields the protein CASSPSPRETQYF. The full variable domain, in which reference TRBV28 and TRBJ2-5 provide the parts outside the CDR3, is DVKVTQSSRYLVKRTGEKVFLECVQDMDHENMFWYRQDPGLGLRLIYFSYDVKMKEKGDIPEGYSVSREKKERFSLILESASTNQTSMYLCASSPSPRETQYFGPGTRLLVL.

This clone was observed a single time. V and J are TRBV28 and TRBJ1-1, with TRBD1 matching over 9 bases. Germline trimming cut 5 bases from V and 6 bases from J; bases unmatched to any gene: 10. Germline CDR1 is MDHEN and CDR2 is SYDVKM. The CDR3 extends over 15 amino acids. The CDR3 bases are TGTGCCAGCAGTATCTCACAGGGGGCCTTCTCTGAAGCTTTCTTT. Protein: CASSISQGAFSEAFF.

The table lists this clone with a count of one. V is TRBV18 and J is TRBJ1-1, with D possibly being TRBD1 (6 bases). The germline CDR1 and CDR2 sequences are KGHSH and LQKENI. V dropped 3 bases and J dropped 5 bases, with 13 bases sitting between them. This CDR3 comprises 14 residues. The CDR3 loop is CASSPREGGTEAFF. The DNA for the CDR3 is TGTGCCAGCTCACCGAGAGAGGGGGGGACTGAAGCTTTCTTT.

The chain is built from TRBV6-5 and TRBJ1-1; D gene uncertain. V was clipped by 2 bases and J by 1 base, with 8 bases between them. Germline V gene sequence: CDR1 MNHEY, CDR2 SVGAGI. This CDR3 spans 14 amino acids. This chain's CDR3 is CASSYGLTNTEAFF. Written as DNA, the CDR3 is TGTGCCAGCAGTTACGGGCTCACGAACACTGAAGCTTTCTTT.